This record looks at one T cell receptor (beta chain) sequence and its context. The target antigen is unknown. Quantitative barcoded 5'-RACE was used to prepare TCR beta libraries. TCRdb re-derived calls from the 5' RACE reads in MiXCR, one entry per CDR3 protein. The sample includes about 400,000 distinct CDR3 sequences, roughly 20% of them seen just once. CDR3 size: 16 residues. Trimming cost V 2 bases and J 5 bases; bases outside gene matches: 8. The germline CDR1 and CDR2 sequences are SGHAT and FQNNGV. The sample is drawn from a study of CD8 T cells in ankylosing spondylitis. Study-level points and caveats: In reactive arthritis synovial fluid and blood, some motif variants had been reported before.

The sequence was collected from a male donor with ankylosing spondylitis or in good health (not recorded which). The V and J genes are TRBV11-2 and TRBJ2-5, with 10 bases that match TRBD2. The sample was blood, either unsorted or a sorted T cell fraction (not recorded which). DNA for the CDR3: TGTGCCAGCAGCTTAAGCGGGGGGGCCTTAGGGGAGACCCAGTACTTC. It encodes CASSLSGGALGETQYF.